The 15 T cell receptor beta chains reported below all come from one sample, sequenced in a study of blood T cells in healthy people across ages (dated by TCRdb to between 2014 and 2016). Preparation of the library involved 5' RACE. The data were produced on an Illumina HiSeq 2500. The second PCR ran for about 6 to 11 cycles and used a J-beta primer mix along with a sample-barcoded 5' primer. TCRdb took the public reads, trimmed them with fastp at Q25, ran MiXCR for clone calling and kept in-frame beta chains. One record per CDR3 amino acid sequence lists the most common genes and DNA. The sample contains around 1,500,000 distinct CDR3 sequences, 28% of them found a single time. The ten largest make up about 8% of the sample. The specimen was blood. All receptors come from a woman aged 25 to 45 in good health.

This clonotype was found many times. The chain couples TRBV5-4 to TRBJ2-1, with no clear D. V dropped 10 bases and J dropped 2 bases, with 13 bases sitting between them. The CDR3 contains 13 residues. CDR1 and CDR2 from the germline V gene are SGHNT and YYREEE (reference sequence). CDR3 loop: CAAAAVPYNEQFF. The CDR3 bases are TGTGCCGCAGCTGCGGTCCCCTACAATGAGCAGTTCTTC.

This clonotype has only a few counts. The chain couples TRBV12-3 or TRBV12-4 to TRBJ2-3, with D possibly matching TRBD1 (6 bases). The CDR3 loop spans 14 amino acids. The germline V and J ends were trimmed by 6 bases and 4 bases, with 14 bases remaining between them. The DNA for the CDR3 is TGTGCCAGCAGGCGAACAGGGTTCGCAGATACGCAGTATTTT. Its translation: CASRRTGFADTQYF.

Many counts were recorded for this clonotype. This sequence joins TRBV28 and TRBJ1-2; D call uncertain. Germline V gene lookup returns CDR1 MDHEN and CDR2 SYDVKM. The CDR3 spans 11 residues. V was trimmed by 4 bases and J by 5 bases, leaving 5 bases between them. The CDR3 DNA follows: TGTGCCAGCAGTTCGCCTTATGGCTACACCTTC. This gives the protein CASSSPYGYTF.

CDR3 region: CASSLGQGAFEAFF. The CDR3 nucleotides read TGTGCCAGCAGCTTAGGACAGGGGGCTTTTGAAGCTTTCTTT. The genes are TRBV7-6 and TRBJ1-1, with 10 bases that match TRBD1. Germline V gives CDR1 SGHVS, CDR2 FNYEAQ. The CDR3 has 14 amino acids. V was pared by 1 base and J by 7 bases, with 3 bases of the junction left unmatched.

This clonotype was picked up many times. V and J are TRBV28 and TRBJ1-6, with D possibly being TRBD1 (5 bases). There are 14 residues in the CDR3. V was shortened by 7 bases and J by 7 bases, with 14 bases between the two germline ends. Germline V gives CDR1 MDHEN, CDR2 SYDVKM. For the CDR3, the DNA is TGTGCCAGCACGGGGCGGGGGGAAAATTCACCCCTCCACTTT. It encodes CASTGRGENSPLHF. Based on the CDR3 plus reference TRBV28 and TRBJ1-6, the full variable domain is DVKVTQSSRYLVKRTGEKVFLECVQDMDHENMFWYRQDPGLGLRLIYFSYDVKMKEKGDIPEGYSVSREKKERFSLILESASTNQTSMYLCASTGRGENSPLHFGNGTRLTVT.

The chain has TRBV10-3 and TRBJ1-1; TRBD1 matches 7 bases. CDR1 and CDR2 (germline): ENHRY, SYGVKD. V lost 6 bases and J lost 2; bases outside the gene matches: 6. The CDR3 totals 14 residues. In nucleotides, the CDR3 is TGTGCCATCAGGGACGGGACAGCCAACACTGAAGCTTTCTTT. This translates into CAIRDGTANTEAFF.

This chain joins TRBV7-2 and TRBJ1-2; D gene unclear. The CDR3 covers 17 residues. V was shortened by 6 bases and J by 7 bases, with 27 bases between the two germline ends. Looked up from germline, CDR1 is SGHTA and CDR2 is FQGNSA. In nucleotides, the CDR3 is TGTGCCAGCAGGCAATCCCACAGCGGACGGGAGGATAGTGGCTACACCTTC. It specifies CASRQSHSGREDSGYTF.

The V call is TRBV12-3 or TRBV12-4, the J call TRBJ2-7; D gene ambiguous. The CDR3 runs 15 residues. V lost 1 base and J 5 bases, leaving 15 bases between the germline ends. In DNA, the CDR3 is TGTGCCAGCAGTTTAGTTAGGTCTAGTCGGGACGAGCAGTACTTC. It yields the protein CASSLVRSSRDEQYF.

This clonotype was detected ten times or more. This chain connects TRBV12-3 or TRBV12-4 to TRBJ2-2, with D perhaps TRBD2 (6 bases). Trimming took 4 bases from V and 5 from J, leaving 8 bases between them. The CDR3 covers 13 residues. CDR3 residues: CASSSRGTGELFF. DNA for the CDR3: TGTGCCAGCAGTTCCCGGGGGACCGGGGAGCTGTTTTTT.

In this sample, this clonotype turned up many times. The rearrangement links TRBV20-1 to TRBJ2-7, with a tentative D call TRBD1 (6 bases). The CDR3 covers 15 residues. With 0 bases removed from V and 2 bases from J, the gap between germline ends came to 14 bases. From germline, CDR1 is DFQATT and CDR2 SNEGSKA (reference sequence). Here the CDR3 DNA reads TGCAGTGCTAGAGATCTAGGGGACACTCCCTACGAGCAGTACTTC. It encodes CSARDLGDTPYEQYF.

The V and J genes are TRBV21-1 and TRBJ1-5. TRBV21-1 is flagged as a pseudogene. This CDR3 contains 15 residues. The CDR3 nucleotides read TGTGCCAGCAGAACCCCGGAGGGCCGCCATCAGCCCCAGCATTTT. The encoded protein is CASRTPEGRHQPQHF.

The gene calls are TRBV11-2 and TRBJ2-1, with D hard to call. Germline lookup yields CDR1 SGHAT and CDR2 FQNNGV. V lost 5 bases and J lost 8, with 7 bases in between. The CDR3 is made up of 11 amino acids. The chain's CDR3 is CASSPMDEQFF. The CDR3 DNA is TGTGCCAGCAGCCCCATGGATGAGCAGTTCTTC.

V gene TRBV7-8 combines with J gene TRBJ2-7; D perhaps matches TRBD2 (6 bases). Per the germline V gene, CDR1 is SGHVS and CDR2 is FQNEAQ. V was clipped by 5 bases and J by 4 bases, with 21 bases between them. This CDR3 spans 16 amino acids. The CDR3 sequence is CASSPRPPGTSYEQYF. CDR3 bases: TGTGCCAGCAGCCCACGACCCCCAGGGACTTCATACGAGCAGTACTTC.

This clonotype appeared many times. The rearrangement links TRBV6-1 to TRBJ2-6; D ambiguous. This CDR3 has 11 amino acids. Trimming stripped 8 bases from V and 6 bases from J, with 5 bases between. Per the germline V gene, CDR1 is MNHNS and CDR2 is SASEGT. The CDR3 loop reads CASFSANVLTF. The CDR3 region has the DNA TGTGCCAGCTTCTCGGCCAACGTCCTGACTTTC.

In its sample, this clonotype was seen many times. The genes are TRBV29-1 and TRBJ2-7, with a possible D match to TRBD2 (5 bases). Germline CDR1 is SQVTM and CDR2 is ANQGSEA. The length of the CDR3 is 13 residues. Deletions cut 6 bases from V and 2 bases from J, with 14 bases between. CDR3 in DNA: TGCAGCGTCGCAATACCCGGGACCTACGAGCAGTACTTC. It codes for CSVAIPGTYEQYF.